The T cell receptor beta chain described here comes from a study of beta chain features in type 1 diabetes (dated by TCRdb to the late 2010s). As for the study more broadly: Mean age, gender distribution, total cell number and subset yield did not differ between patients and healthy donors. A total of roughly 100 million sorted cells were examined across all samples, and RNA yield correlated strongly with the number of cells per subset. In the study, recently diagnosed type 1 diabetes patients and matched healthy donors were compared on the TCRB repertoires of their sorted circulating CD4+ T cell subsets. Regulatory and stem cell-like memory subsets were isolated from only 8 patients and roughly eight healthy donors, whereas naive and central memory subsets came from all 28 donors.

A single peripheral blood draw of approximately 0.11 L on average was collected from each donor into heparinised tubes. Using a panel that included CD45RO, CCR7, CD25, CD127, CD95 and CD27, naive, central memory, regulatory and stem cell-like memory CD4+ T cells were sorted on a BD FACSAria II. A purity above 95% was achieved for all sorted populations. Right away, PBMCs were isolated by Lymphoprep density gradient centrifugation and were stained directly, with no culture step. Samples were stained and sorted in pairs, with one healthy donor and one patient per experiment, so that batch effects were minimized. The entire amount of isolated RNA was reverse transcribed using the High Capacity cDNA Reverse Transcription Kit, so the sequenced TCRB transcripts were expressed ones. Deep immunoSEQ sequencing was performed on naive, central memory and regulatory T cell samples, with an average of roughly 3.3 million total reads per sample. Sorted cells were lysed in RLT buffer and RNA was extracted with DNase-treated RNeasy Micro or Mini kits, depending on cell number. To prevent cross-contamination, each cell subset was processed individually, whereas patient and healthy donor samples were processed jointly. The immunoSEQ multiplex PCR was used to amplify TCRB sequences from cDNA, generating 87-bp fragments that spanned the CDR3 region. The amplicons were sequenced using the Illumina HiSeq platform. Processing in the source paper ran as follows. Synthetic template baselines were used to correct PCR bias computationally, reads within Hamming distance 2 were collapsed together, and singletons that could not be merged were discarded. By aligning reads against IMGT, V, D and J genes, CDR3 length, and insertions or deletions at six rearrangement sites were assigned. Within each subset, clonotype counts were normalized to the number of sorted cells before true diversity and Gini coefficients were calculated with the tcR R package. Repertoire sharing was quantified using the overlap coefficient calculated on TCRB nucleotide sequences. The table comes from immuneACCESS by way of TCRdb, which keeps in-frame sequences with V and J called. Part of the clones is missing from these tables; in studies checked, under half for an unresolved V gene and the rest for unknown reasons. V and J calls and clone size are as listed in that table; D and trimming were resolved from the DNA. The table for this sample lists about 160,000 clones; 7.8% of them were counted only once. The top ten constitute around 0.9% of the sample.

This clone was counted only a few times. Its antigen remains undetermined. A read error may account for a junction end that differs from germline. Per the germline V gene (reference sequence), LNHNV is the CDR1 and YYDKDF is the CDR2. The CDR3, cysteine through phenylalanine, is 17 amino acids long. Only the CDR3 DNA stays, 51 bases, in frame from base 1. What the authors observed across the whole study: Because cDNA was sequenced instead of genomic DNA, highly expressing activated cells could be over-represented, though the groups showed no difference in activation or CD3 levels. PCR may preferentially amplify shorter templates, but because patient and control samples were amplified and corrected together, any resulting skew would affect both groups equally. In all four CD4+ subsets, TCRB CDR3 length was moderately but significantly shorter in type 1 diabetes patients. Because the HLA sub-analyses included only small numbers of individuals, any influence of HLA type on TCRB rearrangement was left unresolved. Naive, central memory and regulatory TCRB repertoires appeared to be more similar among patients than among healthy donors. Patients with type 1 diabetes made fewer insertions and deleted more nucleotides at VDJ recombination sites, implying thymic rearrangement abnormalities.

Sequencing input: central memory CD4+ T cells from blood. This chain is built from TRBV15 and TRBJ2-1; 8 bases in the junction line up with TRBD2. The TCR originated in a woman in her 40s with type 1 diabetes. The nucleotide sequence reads TGTGCCACCAGCAGAGATAGGGGCGGGGGGTCCTCCAATGAGCAGTTCTTC. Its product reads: CATSRDRGGGSSNEQFF.